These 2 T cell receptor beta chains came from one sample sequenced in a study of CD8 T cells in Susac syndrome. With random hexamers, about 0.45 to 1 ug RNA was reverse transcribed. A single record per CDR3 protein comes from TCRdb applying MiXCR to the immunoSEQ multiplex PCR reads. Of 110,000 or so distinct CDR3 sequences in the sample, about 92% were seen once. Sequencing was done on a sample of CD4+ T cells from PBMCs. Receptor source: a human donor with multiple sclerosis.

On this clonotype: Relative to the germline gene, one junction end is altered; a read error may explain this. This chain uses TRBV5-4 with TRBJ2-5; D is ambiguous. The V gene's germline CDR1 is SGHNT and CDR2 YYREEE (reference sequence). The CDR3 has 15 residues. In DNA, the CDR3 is TGTGCCAGCAGTTTGGACCTAGGATTGGGAGAGACCCAGTACTTC. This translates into CASSLDLGLGETQYF.

The CDR3: CASTTSDQETQYF. The CDR3, as DNA: TGTGCCAGCACCACATCAGACCAAGAGACCCAGTACTTC. The rearrangement uses TRBV12-3 or TRBV12-4 and TRBJ2-5; unclear D gene. Between the trimmed V and J ends, which lost 7 bases and 0 bases, there was a span of 9 bases. CDR3 length: 13 amino acids.